The source of this T cell receptor (beta chain) is a study of shared clonotypes between healthy human individuals. The repertoire was sequenced with immunoSEQ multiplex PCR; TCRdb's copy has only in-frame clones and lacks some. The data contain approximately 980,000 clones, around 80% of them singletons. The CDR3 has 13 amino acids. Germline-derived CDR1 and CDR2 are MNHEY and SMNVEV (reference sequence). Trimming cost V 5 bases and J 4 bases; bases outside gene matches: 4. Sequences were obtained from memory CD4+ T cells sorted from blood. Stated subset: CD45RA-negative fraction. This rearrangement joins TRBV27 to TRBJ2-7; 8 nucleotides align to TRBD1. The clonotype was recovered from a man aged 18-30 years in good health. CDR3 nucleotides: TGTGCCAGCAGTCTCAGGGGGCTGTACGAGCAGTACTTC. Its protein is CASSLRGLYEQYF.